Shown below are 4 T cell receptor beta chains from a single sample sequenced in a study of T cells after yellow fever vaccination. A single record per CDR3 protein comes from TCRdb applying MiXCR to the 5' RACE reads. The sample contains 170,000 or so distinct CDR3 sequences, 6.2% of which appear only once. Sequencing used CD4+ T cells sorted from PBMCs, obtained on the day of the first yellow fever vaccination. Receptors originate from a man between 18 and 35 years old who received the YFV17D yellow fever vaccine.

This clonotype was counted at least ten times. CDR3 protein: CASSYRGSTGSEQYF. In nucleotides, the CDR3 is TGTGCCAGCAGTTACAGAGGTTCGACTGGGTCCGAGCAGTACTTC. The chain has TRBV6-5 and TRBJ2-7, with D uncertain. CDR1 and CDR2 from the germline V gene are MNHEY and SVGAGI. V lost 2 bases and J 6 bases, leaving 17 bases between the germline ends. This CDR3 comprises 15 residues.

This clonotype showed up many times. CDR3 DNA sequence: TGTGCCAGCAGTTCGACGGTACTGAAGAACACCGGGGAGCTGTTTTTT. Translating it yields CASSSTVLKNTGELFF. The rearrangement links TRBV6-2 or TRBV6-3 to TRBJ2-2; D is uncertain. Germline assignment: CDR1 MNHEY and CDR2 SVGEGT. This CDR3 region has 16 residues. Trimming took 4 bases from V and 1 from J, leaving 13 bases between them.

This clonotype was seen many times. In DNA form, the CDR3 reads TGTGCCACCAGAGCTCCGGGTAGCGGGGGTTCAGCTACGCAGTATTTT. This codes for CATRAPGSGGSATQYF. The V and J genes are TRBV15 and TRBJ2-3; 9 bases line up with TRBD2. The CDR3 consists of 16 residues. The germline gives CDR1 LNHNV, CDR2 YYDKDF (reference sequence). The J segment lost 8 bases and the V segment lost 6 bases, leaving 15 bases of the junction unmatched.

The J gene is TRBJ2-1, the V gene TRBV15, with D maybe TRBD1 (6 bases). Trimming took off 5 bases at V and 8 bases at J, with 16 bases between the two ends. Germline V lookup: CDR1 LNHNV, CDR2 YYDKDF (reference sequence). The CDR3 is 14 amino acids. In nucleotides, the CDR3 is TGTGCCACCAGCCGCGACCCCAGGGGCTATGAGCAGTTCTTC. Residues: CATSRDPRGYEQFF.